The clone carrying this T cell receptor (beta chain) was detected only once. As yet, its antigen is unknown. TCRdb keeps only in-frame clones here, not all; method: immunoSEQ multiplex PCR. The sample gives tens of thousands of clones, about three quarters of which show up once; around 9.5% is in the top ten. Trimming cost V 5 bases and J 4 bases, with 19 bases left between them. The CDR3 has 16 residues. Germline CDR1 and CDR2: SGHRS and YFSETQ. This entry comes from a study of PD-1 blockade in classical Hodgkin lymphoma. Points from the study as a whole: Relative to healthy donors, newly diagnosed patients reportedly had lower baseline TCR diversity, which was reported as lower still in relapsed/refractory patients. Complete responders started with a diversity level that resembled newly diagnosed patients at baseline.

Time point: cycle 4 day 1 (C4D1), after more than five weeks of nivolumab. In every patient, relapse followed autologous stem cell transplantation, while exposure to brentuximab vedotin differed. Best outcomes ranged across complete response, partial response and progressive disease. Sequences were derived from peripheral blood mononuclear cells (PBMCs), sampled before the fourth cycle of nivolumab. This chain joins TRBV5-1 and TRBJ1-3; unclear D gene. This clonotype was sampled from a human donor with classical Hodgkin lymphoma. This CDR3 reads CASRPGNEVHGNTIYF. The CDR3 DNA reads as TGCGCCAGCAGACCCGGGAACGAGGTACACGGAAACACCATATATTTT.